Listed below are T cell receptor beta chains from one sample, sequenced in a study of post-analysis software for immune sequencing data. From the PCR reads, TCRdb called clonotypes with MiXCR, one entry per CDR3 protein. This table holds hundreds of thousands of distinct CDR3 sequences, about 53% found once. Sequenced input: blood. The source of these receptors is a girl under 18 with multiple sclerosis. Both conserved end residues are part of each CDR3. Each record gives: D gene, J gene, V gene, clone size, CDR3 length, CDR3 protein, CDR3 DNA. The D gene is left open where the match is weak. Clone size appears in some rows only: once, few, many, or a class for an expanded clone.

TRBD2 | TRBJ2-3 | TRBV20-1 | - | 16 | CSAEPRLAGAVDTQYF | TGCAGTGCCGAACCACGACTAGCGGGAGCAGTGGATACGCAGTATTTT
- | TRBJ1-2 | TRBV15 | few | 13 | CATSRGSIWGYTF | TGTGCCACCAGCAGAGGGTCCATTTGGGGCTACACCTTC
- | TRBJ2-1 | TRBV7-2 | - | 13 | CASSLALLNEQFF | TGTGCCAGCAGCTTAGCCCTACTCAATGAGCAGTTCTTC
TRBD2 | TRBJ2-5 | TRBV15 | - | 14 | CATKRAGGQETQYF | TGTGCCACCAAAAGAGCGGGAGGGCAAGAGACCCAGTACTTC
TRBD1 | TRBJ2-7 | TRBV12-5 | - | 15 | CASGLMDRGSYEQYF | TGTGCTAGTGGTTTGATGGACAGGGGCTCCTACGAGCAGTACTTC
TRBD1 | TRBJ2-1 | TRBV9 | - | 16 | CASSVGGTGGSNEQFF | TGTGCCAGCAGCGTAGGGGGGACAGGGGGGAGCAATGAGCAGTTCTTC
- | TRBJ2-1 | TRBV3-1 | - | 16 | CASSQEGPGTGNEQFF | TGTGCCAGCAGCCAAGAAGGACCAGGGACTGGGAATGAGCAGTTCTTC
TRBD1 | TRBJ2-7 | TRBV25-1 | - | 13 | CASVGGGSYEQYF | TGTGCCAGCGTAGGGGGCGGCTCCTACGAGCAGTACTTC
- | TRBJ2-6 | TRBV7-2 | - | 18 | CASSLGPTRLSGANVLTF | TGTGCCAGCAGCCTGGGACCGACTCGGCTCTCTGGGGCCAACGTCCTGACTTTC
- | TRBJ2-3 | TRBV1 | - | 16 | CTSSQDQVARSDTQYF | TGCACCAGCAGCCAAGATCAAGTGGCGAGATCAGATACGCAGTATTTT
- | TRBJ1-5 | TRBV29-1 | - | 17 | CSVLWGPLGGSNQPQHF | TGCAGCGTTCTCTGGGGGCCTTTGGGGGGTAGCAATCAGCCCCAGCATTTT
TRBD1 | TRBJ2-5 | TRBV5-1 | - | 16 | CASSPGTGSEQETQYF | TGCGCCAGCAGCCCTGGGACAGGGTCGGAACAAGAGACCCAGTACTTC
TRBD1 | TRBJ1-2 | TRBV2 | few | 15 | CASSEALGGPSGYTF | TGTGCCAGCAGTGAAGCCTTAGGGGGCCCTTCTGGCTACACCTTC
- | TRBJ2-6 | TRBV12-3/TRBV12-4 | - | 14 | CTSRLTSGANVLTF | TGTACCAGCAGATTGACCTCTGGGGCCAACGTCCTGACTTTC
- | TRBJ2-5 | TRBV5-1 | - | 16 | CASSFMSRHNQETQYF | TGCGCCAGCAGCTTTATGAGCAGACACAACCAAGAGACCCAGTACTTC
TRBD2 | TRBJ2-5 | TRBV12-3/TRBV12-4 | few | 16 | CASRQERGGEQETQYF | TGTGCCAGCAGGCAGGAGCGCGGGGGGGAGCAAGAGACCCAGTACTTC
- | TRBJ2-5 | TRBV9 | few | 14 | CASSDQTRQETQYF | TGTGCCAGCAGCGACCAGACTCGACAAGAGACCCAGTACTTC
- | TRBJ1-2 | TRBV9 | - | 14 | CASSADGRNYGYTF | TGTGCCAGCAGCGCGGACGGTCGAAACTATGGCTACACCTTC
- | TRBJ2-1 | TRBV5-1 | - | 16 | CAGSPWTGNSYNEQFF | TGCGCCGGCAGCCCATGGACCGGGAATTCCTACAATGAGCAGTTCTTC
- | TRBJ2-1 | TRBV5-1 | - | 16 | CASSLGGRDSKNEQFF | TGCGCCAGCAGCTTGGGGGGTCGGGACTCAAAGAATGAGCAGTTCTTC
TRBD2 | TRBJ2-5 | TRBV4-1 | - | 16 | CASSQTSGRAGETQYF | TGCGCCAGCAGCCAAACTAGCGGGAGGGCCGGGGAGACCCAGTACTTC
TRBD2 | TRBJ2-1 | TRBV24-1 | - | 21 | CATSVRFSGRCMLYVFDEQFF | TGTGCCACCAGTGTTAGGTTCAGCGGGAGATGTATGTTATACGTGTTCGATGAGCAGTTCTTC
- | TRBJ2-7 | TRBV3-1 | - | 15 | CASSQGLPPSVEQYF | TGTGCCAGCAGCCAAGGGCTTCCCCCTTCAGTCGAGCAGTACTTC
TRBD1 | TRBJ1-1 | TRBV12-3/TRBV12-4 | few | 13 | CASRDRGNTEAFF | TGTGCCAGCAGGGACAGGGGGAACACTGAAGCTTTCTTT
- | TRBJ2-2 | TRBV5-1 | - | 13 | CARRGPSTGELFF | TGCGCCAGGAGAGGGCCCAGCACCGGGGAGCTGTTTTTT
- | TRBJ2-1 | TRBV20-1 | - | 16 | CSARGFSGLTYNEQFF | TGCAGTGCTAGGGGCTTTTCCGGGCTCACCTACAATGAGCAGTTCTTC
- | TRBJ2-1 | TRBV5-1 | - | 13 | CASSLGSSNEQFF | TGCGCCAGCAGCCTGGGGAGTAGTAATGAGCAGTTCTTC
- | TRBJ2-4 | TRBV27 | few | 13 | CASSFGQGFRQYF | TGTGCCAGCAGTTTTGGCCAGGGATTTCGGCAGTACTTC
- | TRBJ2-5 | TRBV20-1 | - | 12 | CSARPYEETQYF | TGCAGTGCTAGACCCTATGAGGAGACCCAGTACTTC